What follows are 6 T cell receptor beta chains derived from one specimen sequenced in a study of T cell responses to AZD1222 COVID-19 vaccine. Produced via immunoSEQ multiplex PCR; TCRdb's table is partial and in-frame only. The sample has just over 95,000 clones, 70% to 90% seen once. This specimen was peripheral blood, taken on day 0 of AZD1222 vaccination. These receptors were collected from an adult in good health.

Notes on this clone: A read error may produce the germline difference seen at one junction end. The gene calls are TRBV7-9 and TRBJ2-3, with TRBD1 identical over 7 bases. The germline CDR1 and CDR2 sequences are SEHNR and FQNEAQ (reference sequence). The CDR3 runs 12 residues. CDR3 coding DNA: TGTGCCAGCAGCTTAGGACAGGGTTTAGAGAATTTT. It codes for CASSLGQGLENF.

The V and J genes are TRBV5-1 and TRBJ2-1, with TRBD2 matching over 7 bases. Germline V gives CDR1 SGHRS, CDR2 YFSETQ. V shed 4 bases, J shed 4 bases, and the junction held 11 bases outside the gene matches. The CDR3 contains 16 residues. The DNA of the CDR3 is TGCGCCAGCAGCCCCTTCCAAGCGGGGTATTACAATGAGCAGTTCTTC. Translating it yields CASSPFQAGYYNEQFF.

The chain is built from TRBV27 and TRBJ1-4; 7 bases map to TRBD1. The CDR3 is made up of 15 amino acids. V shed 4 bases, J shed 0 bases, and the junction held 2 bases outside the gene matches. In germline, CDR1 is MNHEY, CDR2 SMNVEV (reference sequence). In DNA form, the CDR3 reads TGTGCCAGCAGTTACGGGACAGCAACTAATGAAAAACTGTTTTTT. This gives the protein CASSYGTATNEKLFF. The whole variable domain, remainder taken from reference TRBV27 and TRBJ1-4, is EAQVTQNPRYLITVTGKKLTVTCSQNMNHEYMSWYRQDPGLGLRQIYYSMNVEVTDKGDVPEGYKVSRKEKRNFPLILESPSPNQTSLYFCASSYGTATNEKLFFGSGTQLSVL.

The chain employs TRBV6-1 and TRBJ2-4; D gene uncertain. CDR1 MNHNS and CDR2 SASEGT come from the germline V gene. Trimming removed 3 bases at V and 8 bases at J, with 5 bases between. There are 11 residues in the CDR3. The CDR3 loop reads CASSDWDIQYF. CDR3 coding DNA: TGTGCCAGCAGTGATTGGGACATTCAGTACTTC.

CDR3 DNA sequence: TGTGCCAGCAGCCAAGAGTGGGGGACCTACGAGCAGTACTTC. It is translated as CASSQEWGTYEQYF. The J gene is TRBJ2-7, the V gene TRBV3-1 (or the pseudogene TRBV3-2), with D perhaps assigned TRBD1 or TRBD2 (5 bases each). This CDR3 region has 14 residues. Trimming shortened V by 0 bases and J by 2 bases, and 8 bases separated the two germline ends. Germline-derived CDR1 and CDR2 are LGHDT and YNNKEL (reference sequence).

The chain employs TRBV30 and TRBJ1-5; no definite D call. CDR1 and CDR2 from the germline V gene are GTSNPN and SVGIG (reference sequence). This CDR3 has 13 residues. V lost 4 bases and J lost 2, with 9 bases in between. In DNA, the CDR3 is TGTGCCTGGAATAGGGAGGGCAATCAGCCCCAGCATTTT. It is translated as CAWNREGNQPQHF. The variable domain in full, completed from reference TRBV30 and TRBJ1-5, reads SQTIHQWPATLVQPVGSPLSLECTVEGTSNPNLYWYRQAAGRGLQLLFYSVGIGQISSEVPQNLSASRPQDRQFILSSKKLLLSDSGFYLCAWNREGNQPQHFGDGTRLSIL.